The 18 T cell receptor beta chains below come from one sample, sequenced in a study of PD-1 blockade in classical Hodgkin lymphoma. The patients all showed relapse after autologous stem cell transplantation, while their brentuximab vedotin exposure varied. The authors purified CD4+ T cells from thawed PBMCs by magnetic negative selection. Generated by immunoSEQ multiplex PCR, the TCRdb table keeps only in-frame clones and is missing some. The repertoire holds about 12,000 clones, with roughly 90% as singletons. The specimen comprised CD4+ T cells from blood, sampled at baseline. The receptors come from a human donor with classical Hodgkin lymphoma.

The rearrangement uses TRBV5-1 and TRBJ2-4, with D possibly being TRBD1 (6 bases). From germline, CDR1 is SGHRS and CDR2 YFSETQ. The CDR3 covers 12 residues. Trimming took 4 bases from V and 9 from J, leaving 11 bases between them. The CDR3 spells CASSEDSSIQYF. The CDR3 DNA reads as TGCGCCAGCAGCGAGGACAGTTCCATTCAGTACTTC. Full variable domain (rest looked up from reference TRBV5-1 and TRBJ2-4): KAGVTQTPRYLIKTRGQQVTLSCSPISGHRSVSWYQQTPGQGLQFLFEYFSETQRNKGNFPGRFSGRQFSNSRSEMNVSTLELGDSALYLCASSEDSSIQYFGAGTRLSVL.

The V call is TRBV19, the J call TRBJ1-2; tentative D call: TRBD1 (6 bases). The CDR3 spans 17 residues. Germline lookup yields CDR1 LNHDA and CDR2 SQIVND (reference sequence). Trimming took off 3 bases at V and 0 bases at J, with 17 bases between the two ends. CDR3 sequence: CASSMGQGRLANYGYTF. The CDR3 DNA is TGTGCCAGTAGTATGGGACAAGGGAGGTTGGCTAACTATGGCTACACCTTC.

The chain uses TRBV15 and TRBJ2-6; D remains ambiguous. The CDR3 covers 17 residues. Looked up from germline, CDR1 is LNHNV and CDR2 is YYDKDF (reference sequence). V lost 0 bases and J 0 bases, leaving 9 bases between the germline ends. The CDR3 loop is CATSRDRQISGANVLTF. DNA for the CDR3: TGTGCCACCAGCAGAGATAGACAAATCTCTGGGGCCAACGTCCTGACTTTC.

The genes are TRBV10-3 and TRBJ1-1, with D hard to call. This CDR3 comprises 16 residues. V lost 0 bases, J lost 0 bases, and 11 bases lay in between. Germline V CDR1 and CDR2: ENHRY, SYGVKD. This CDR3 is CAISESLAGLNTEAFF. The CDR3 DNA reads TGTGCCATCAGTGAGTCATTGGCAGGATTGAACACTGAAGCTTTCTTT.

V usage is TRBV10-3 and J usage is TRBJ2-5, with D perhaps TRBD1 (7 bases). From germline, CDR1 is ENHRY and CDR2 SYGVKD. This CDR3 region has 17 residues. The ends were cut back, 3 bases at V and 5 bases at J, with 22 bases in the middle. CDR3: CAISDKEGASVVETQYF. The CDR3 region has the DNA TGTGCCATCAGTGATAAGGAGGGGGCGTCGGTGGTCGAGACCCAGTACTTC.

The J gene is TRBJ2-7, the V gene TRBV13; D is unclear. With 1 base removed from V and 1 base from J, the gap between germline ends came to 2 bases. The CDR3 consists of 12 residues. CDR1 is PRHDT and CDR2 is FYEKMQ in the germline V gene (reference sequence). The CDR3 is CASSLVSYEQYF. Written as DNA, the CDR3 is TGTGCCAGCAGCTTAGTATCCTACGAGCAGTACTTC. Based on the CDR3 plus reference TRBV13 and TRBJ2-7, the full variable domain is AAGVIQSPRHLIKEKRETATLKCYPIPRHDTVYWYQQGPGQDPQFLISFYEKMQSDKGSIPDRFSAQQFSDYHSELNMSSLELGDSALYFCASSLVSYEQYFGPGTRLTVT.

This chain links TRBV7-2 with TRBJ2-3, with unresolved D. The CDR3 contains 14 residues. CDR1 is SGHTA, CDR2 FQGNSA, per germline. V lost 8 bases, J lost 6 bases, and 18 bases lay in between. The CDR3 loop reads CASVRAISFDTQYF. In DNA, the CDR3 is TGTGCCAGCGTAAGGGCCATTAGCTTTGATACGCAGTATTTT. The entire variable domain, with the rest obtained from reference TRBV7-2 and TRBJ2-3, is as follows: GAGVSQSPSNKVTEKGKDVELRCDPISGHTALYWYRQSLGQGLEFLIYFQGNSAPDKSGLPSDRFSAERTGGSVSTLTIQRTQQEDSAVYLCASVRAISFDTQYFGPGTRLTVL.

This clone was detected a few times. CDR3 in DNA: TGCGCCAGCAGCCAATACAATGAGCAGTTCTTC. Its translation: CASSQYNEQFF. The rearrangement uses TRBV4-1 and TRBJ2-1, with no clear D. The germline V gene encodes CDR1 MGHRA and CDR2 YSYEKL. This CDR3 comprises 11 residues. Trimming stripped 2 bases from V and 4 bases from J, with 0 bases between.

This chain uses TRBV5-8 with TRBJ2-7; D tentatively reads TRBD1 or TRBD2 (6 bases each). Trimming stripped 2 bases from V and 7 bases from J, with 10 bases between. Germline CDR1 and CDR2: SGHTS and YDEGEE. The CDR3 runs 12 residues. The CDR3 coding sequence is TGTGCCAGCAGCTTAGGGGGGAGAGAGCAGTACTTC. Protein product: CASSLGGREQYF.

This clone showed up just once. The rearrangement joins TRBV10-3 to TRBJ2-2, with a possible D match to TRBD1 (6 bases). The CDR3 length is 17 residues. Germline assignment: CDR1 ENHRY and CDR2 SYGVKD. Trimming shortened V by 0 bases and J by 0 bases, and 11 bases separated the two germline ends. The CDR3 is CAISESGAGANTGELFF. DNA for the CDR3: TGTGCCATCAGTGAGTCAGGCGCAGGGGCGAACACCGGGGAGCTGTTTTTT.

V is TRBV2 and J is TRBJ1-3; tentatively, D is TRBD1 (6 bases). The CDR3 runs to 14 residues. The V gene's germline CDR1 is SNHLY and CDR2 FYNNEI. With 4 bases removed from V and 8 bases from J, the gap between germline ends came to 15 bases. CDR3 in DNA: TGTGCCAGCAGTGCCACAGGGCGGAGGGACACCATATATTTT. Protein product: CASSATGRRDTIYF.

This sequence joins TRBV6-1 and TRBJ2-1; either TRBD1 or TRBD2 may fit D (5 bases each). The V gene lost 6 bases and the J gene lost 7 bases, with 16 bases spanning the gap. Germline CDR1 MNHNS, CDR2 SASEGT. The CDR3 is 14 amino acids. CDR3 loop: CASRSGPAGNEQFF. CDR3 nucleotides: TGTGCCAGCAGATCGGGACCCGCGGGTAATGAGCAGTTCTTC.

V gene TRBV5-1 combines with J gene TRBJ2-3; D possibly corresponds to TRBD1 (8 bases). The CDR3 has 14 amino acids. V lost 9 bases and J lost 3, with 17 bases in between. CDR1 and CDR2 (germline): SGHRS, YFSETQ. The CDR3 nucleotides are TGCGCCACCTTTGGACAGGGAGGGACAGATACGCAGTATTTT. It codes for CATFGQGGTDTQYF.

Only a few counts were recorded for this clone. The gene calls are TRBV28 and TRBJ2-7, with TRBD1 matching over 10 bases. Germline values: CDR1 MDHEN, CDR2 SYDVKM. The CDR3 runs 15 residues. V trimming: 1 base; J trimming: 6 bases; junction bases outside the gene matches: 6. For the CDR3, the DNA is TGTGCCAGCAGTTTATCGGACAGGGGGGTCGGCGAGCAGTACTTC. This codes for CASSLSDRGVGEQYF. Looking up the rest from reference TRBV28 and TRBJ2-7 gives the full variable domain: DVKVTQSSRYLVKRTGEKVFLECVQDMDHENMFWYRQDPGLGLRLIYFSYDVKMKEKGDIPEGYSVSREKKERFSLILESASTNQTSMYLCASSLSDRGVGEQYFGPGTRLTVT.

CDR3 amino acids: CASKTGHNTGELFF. The CDR3 DNA follows: TGTGCCAGCAAGACAGGGCATAACACCGGGGAGCTGTTTTTT. The chain couples TRBV2 to TRBJ2-2, with 7 bases identical to TRBD1. This CDR3 region has 14 residues. The ends lost 7 bases at V and 2 bases at J; junction bases unmatched: 4. Germline V gene sequence: CDR1 SNHLY, CDR2 FYNNEI.

The chain is built from TRBV28 and TRBJ2-3; D gene ambiguous. The germline V gene has CDR1 MDHEN and CDR2 SYDVKM. Trimming took off 6 bases at V and 4 bases at J, with 8 bases between the two ends. The CDR3 is 12 residues long. DNA for the CDR3: TGTGCCAGCAGCAGTTACGCAGATACGCAGTATTTT. Translated: CASSSYADTQYF.

V is TRBV28 and J is TRBJ1-2; the D gene is possibly TRBD1 (6 bases). From germline, CDR1 is MDHEN and CDR2 SYDVKM. The CDR3 spans 13 residues. The ends were cut back, 1 base at V and 4 bases at J, with 7 bases in the middle. The CDR3 spells CASSLLGAYGYTF. The CDR3 DNA sequence: TGTGCCAGCAGTTTATTGGGGGCCTATGGCTACACCTTC.

The chain joins TRBV6-1 to TRBJ1-1; 7 bases match TRBD1. Germline V CDR1 and CDR2: MNHNS, SASEGT. J lost 1 base, V lost 5 bases, and 4 bases had no gene match. The CDR3 runs to 14 residues. In DNA, the CDR3 is TGTGCCAGCAGTCGGACAGGCACGAACACTGAAGCTTTCTTT. Protein: CASSRTGTNTEAFF.